This T cell receptor beta chain was sequenced during a study of T cell repertoires in cytomegalovirus infection. In this sample, this clonotype turned up a few times. One entry per CDR3 protein, called by TCRdb with MiXCR from the reads. The repertoire holds some 390,000 distinct CDR3 sequences, with 15% to 20% as singletons. Sequencing used PBMCs. The clonotype was recovered from a human donor in good health (CMV status not recorded). Some clones in this sample may be carry-over from other donors' samples.

CDR3 sequence (DNA): TGTGCCAGCAGTCCCACCGGGACATTCCCTGAAGCTTTCTTT. Its translation is CASSPTGTFPEAFF. The rearrangement links TRBV6-6 to TRBJ1-1, with a possible D match to TRBD1 (6 bases). Germline V gene sequence: CDR1 MNHNY, CDR2 SVGAGI (reference sequence). The germline V and J ends were trimmed by 5 bases and 6 bases, with 16 bases remaining between them. The CDR3 is 14 amino acids.